The clone carrying this T cell receptor beta chain was recorded many times. The record originates from a study of human T cells and chemical hapten exposure. Study at large: The sensitizing agent was 2% DPC, placed on approximately 2 cm by approximately 2 cm of upper inner arm skin. Small pooled library volume differences chiefly drove per-sample TCR yield variation.

The time point: patch test 2, 6 weeks after DPC sensitization. Documented treatment: therapeutic diphenylcyclopropenone sensitization with weekly scalp DPC. Blood sampling occurred before each patch-test application. Each cDNA molecule in the library carried unique molecular identifiers. One entry per CDR3 protein, called by TCRdb with MiXCR from the RACE reads. The sample yields just over 350,000 distinct CDR3 sequences, around 6% seen once. The CDR3 is 15 residues long. V gave up 5 bases and J gave up 7 bases, with 18 bases separating them. Germline lookup yields CDR1 SGHAT and CDR2 FQNNGV. This TCR derives from a woman between 18 and 29 years old with alopecia areata. Some clones in this sample may be carry-over from other donors' samples. This sample comprised whole blood, obtained in connection with sensitization to the hapten diphenylcyclopropenone (DPC). This chain links TRBV11-2 with TRBJ2-1, with D unresolved. In DNA, the CDR3 is TGTGCCAGCAGCCTACCACGACTCCTATTAAATGAGCAGTTCTTC. Its translation is CASSLPRLLLNEQFF.